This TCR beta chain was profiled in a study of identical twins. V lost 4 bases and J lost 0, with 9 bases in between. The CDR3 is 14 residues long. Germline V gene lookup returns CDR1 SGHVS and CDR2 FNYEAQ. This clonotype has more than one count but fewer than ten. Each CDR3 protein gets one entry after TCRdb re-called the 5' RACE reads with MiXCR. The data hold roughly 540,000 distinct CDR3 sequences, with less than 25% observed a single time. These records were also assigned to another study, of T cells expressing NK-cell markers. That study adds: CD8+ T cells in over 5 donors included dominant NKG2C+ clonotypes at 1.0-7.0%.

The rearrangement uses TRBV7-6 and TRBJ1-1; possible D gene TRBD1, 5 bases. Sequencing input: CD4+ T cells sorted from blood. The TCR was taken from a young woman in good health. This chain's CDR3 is CASSSRGLNTEAFF. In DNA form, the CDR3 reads TGTGCCAGCAGCTCACGGGGACTGAACACTGAAGCTTTCTTT.